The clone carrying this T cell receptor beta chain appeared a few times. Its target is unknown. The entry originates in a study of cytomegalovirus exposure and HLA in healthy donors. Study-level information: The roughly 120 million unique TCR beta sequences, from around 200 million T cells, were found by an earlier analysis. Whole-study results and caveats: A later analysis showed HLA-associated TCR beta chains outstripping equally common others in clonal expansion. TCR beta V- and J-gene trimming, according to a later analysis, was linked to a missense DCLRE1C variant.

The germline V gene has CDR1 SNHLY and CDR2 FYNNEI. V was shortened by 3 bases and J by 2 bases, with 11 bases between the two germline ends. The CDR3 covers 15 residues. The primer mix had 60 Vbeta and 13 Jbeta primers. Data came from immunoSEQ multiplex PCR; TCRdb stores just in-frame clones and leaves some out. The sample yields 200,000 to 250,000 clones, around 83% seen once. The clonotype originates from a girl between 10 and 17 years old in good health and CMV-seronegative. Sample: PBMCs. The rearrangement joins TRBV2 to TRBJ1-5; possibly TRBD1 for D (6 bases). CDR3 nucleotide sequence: TGTGCCAGCAGTGAGAGGGGGTTAGGCAATCAGCCCCAGCATTTT. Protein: CASSERGLGNQPQHF.